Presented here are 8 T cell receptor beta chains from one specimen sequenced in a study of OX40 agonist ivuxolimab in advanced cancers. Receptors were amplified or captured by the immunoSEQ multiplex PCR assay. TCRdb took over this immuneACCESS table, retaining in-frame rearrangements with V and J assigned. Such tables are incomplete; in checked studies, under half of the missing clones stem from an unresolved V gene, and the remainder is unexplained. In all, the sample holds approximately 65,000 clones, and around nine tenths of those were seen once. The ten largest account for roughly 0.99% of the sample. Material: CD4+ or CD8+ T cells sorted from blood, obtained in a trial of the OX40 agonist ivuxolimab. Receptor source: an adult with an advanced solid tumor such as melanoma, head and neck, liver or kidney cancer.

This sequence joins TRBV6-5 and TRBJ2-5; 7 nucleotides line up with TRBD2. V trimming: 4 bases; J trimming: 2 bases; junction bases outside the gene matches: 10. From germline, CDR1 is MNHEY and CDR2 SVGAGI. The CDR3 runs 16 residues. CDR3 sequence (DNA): TGTGCCAGCAGTTCCTCTTGGGGGACTACTCAAGAGACCCAGTACTTC. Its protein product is CASSSSWGTTQETQYF.

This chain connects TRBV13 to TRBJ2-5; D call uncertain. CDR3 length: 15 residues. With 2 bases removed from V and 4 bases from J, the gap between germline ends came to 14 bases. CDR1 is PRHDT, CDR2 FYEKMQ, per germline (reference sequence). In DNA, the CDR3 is TGTGCCAGCAGCTTAACTCGCGGTAGGCGAGAGACCCAGTACTTC. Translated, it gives CASSLTRGRRETQYF.

The CDR3 reads CASSSPTSGRMDTQYF. Here the CDR3 DNA reads TGTGCCAGCAGCTCGCCCACTAGCGGGAGGATGGATACGCAGTATTTT. The rearrangement links TRBV5-6 to TRBJ2-3; 12 bases are shared with TRBD2. The length of the CDR3 is 16 residues. CDR1 SGHDT and CDR2 YYEEEE come from the germline V gene. Trimming took 3 bases from V and 6 from J; bases not matched to a gene: 8.

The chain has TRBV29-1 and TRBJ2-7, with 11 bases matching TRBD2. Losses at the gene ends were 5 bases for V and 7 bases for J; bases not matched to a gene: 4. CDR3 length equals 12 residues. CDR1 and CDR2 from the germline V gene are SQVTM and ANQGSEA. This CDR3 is CSVKRLAGEQYF. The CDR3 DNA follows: TGCAGCGTTAAACGACTAGCGGGGGAGCAGTACTTC.

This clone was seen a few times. The chain's CDR3 is CASSVAGGSEETQYF. The CDR3 region has the DNA TGCGCCAGCAGCGTAGCTGGGGGTTCGGAAGAGACCCAGTACTTC. The chain couples TRBV5-1 to TRBJ2-5; possibly TRBD1 or TRBD2 for D (5 bases each). The CDR3 covers 15 residues. Germline loops: CDR1 SGHRS, CDR2 YFSETQ. V dropped 4 bases and J dropped 3 bases, with 16 bases sitting between them.

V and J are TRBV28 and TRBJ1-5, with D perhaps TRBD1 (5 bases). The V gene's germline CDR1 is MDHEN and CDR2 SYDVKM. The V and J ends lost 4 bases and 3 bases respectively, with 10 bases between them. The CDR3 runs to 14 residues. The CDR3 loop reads CASSSQGPNQPQHF. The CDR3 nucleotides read TGTGCCAGCAGTTCTCAGGGCCCCAATCAGCCCCAGCATTTT.

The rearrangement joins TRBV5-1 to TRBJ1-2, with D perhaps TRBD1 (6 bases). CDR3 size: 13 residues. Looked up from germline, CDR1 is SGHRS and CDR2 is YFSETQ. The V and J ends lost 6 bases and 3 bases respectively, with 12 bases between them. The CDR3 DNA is TGCGCCAGCACGCCAGGGGTTGACTATGGCTACACCTTC. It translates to CASTPGVDYGYTF. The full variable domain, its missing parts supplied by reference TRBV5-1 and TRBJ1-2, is KAGVTQTPRYLIKTRGQQVTLSCSPISGHRSVSWYQQTPGQGLQFLFEYFSETQRNKGNFPGRFSGRQFSNSRSEMNVSTLELGDSALYLCASTPGVDYGYTFGSGTRLTVV.

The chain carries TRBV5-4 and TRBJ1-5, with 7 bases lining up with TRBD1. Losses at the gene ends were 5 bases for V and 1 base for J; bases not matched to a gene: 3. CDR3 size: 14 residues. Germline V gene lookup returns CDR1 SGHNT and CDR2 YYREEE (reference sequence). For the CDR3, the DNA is TGTGCCAGCAGTCTGACAGGGAGCAATCAGCCCCAGCATTTT. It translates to CASSLTGSNQPQHF.